This T cell receptor (beta chain) appears in the sequencing data of a study of CD8 T cells in ankylosing spondylitis. TCRdb redid the calling of the 5' RACE reads with MiXCR, one entry per CDR3 protein. The sample lists nearly 350,000 distinct CDR3 sequences, 14% to 15% occurring once. V lost 3 bases, J lost 7 bases, and 10 bases lay in between. From germline, CDR1 is DFQATT and CDR2 SNEGSKA (reference sequence). This CDR3 is built from 13 residues. Material for sequencing was blood, either unsorted or a sorted T cell fraction (not recorded which). The TCR was taken from a male donor with ankylosing spondylitis or in good health (not recorded which). This sequence joins TRBV20-1 and TRBJ1-6; no definite D call. For the CDR3, the DNA is TGCAGTGCTAGTGGGGTGGGCAATTCACCCCTCCACTTT. Translation gives CSASGVGNSPLHF.